The source of this TCR beta chain is a study of blood T cell repertoires in COVID-19 (TCRdb year 2020). Regarding the research as a whole: Samples from collaborators originated in the United States, Italy and Spain and spanned both the acute and convalescent phases of COVID-19. A de-identified subject ID, COVID-19 status, age in years and sex were almost always included in the sample metadata. Deeply sampled blood TCRbeta repertoires from subjects exposed to, actively infected with, or recovered from COVID-19 were included in the dataset. The repertoires were made available in a free public database intended to serve as a resource for research on the immune response to SARS-CoV-2. Where available, HLA class I and class II types were obtained from metadata supplied by the sample provider rather than from assay-based typing. The prospective study material was composed of cDNA or gDNA derived from T cells, B-cell-depleted T cells, or PBMCs. The samples were drawn from the first 160 participants of the ongoing ImmuneRACE study and from some 1,300 subjects provided by 6 global collaborators.

Taken from cysteine to phenylalanine, the CDR3 has 16 residues. The CDR3 DNA has 48 bases and is translated from base 1. Based on the germline V gene, the CDR1 and CDR2 sequences are MDHEN and SYDVKM. V has 5 bases trimmed and J has 2 bases trimmed; junction bases matching no gene number 11. The paper as a whole reports these results and caveats: The quantity of clinical and demographic metadata differed by source and by participant and was supplied without curation.

Note on this clone: Its antigen specificity is not known. No base qualities exist here, and no much larger clone lies one base off it.

The immunoSEQ Assay, a bias-controlled multiplex PCR, was used to amplify TCRbeta CDR3 regions from genomic DNA. The original pipeline was this. Nucleated cell counts per sample were estimated from amplification of reference gene primers within the assay. Sequence reads were collapsed and filtered to measure the absolute abundance of every unique TCRbeta CDR3 rearrangement. For each sample, productive Simpson clonality was calculated as the square root of Simpson's diversity index over productive rearrangements. TCRdb took this table from immuneACCESS and kept in-frame rearrangements with V and J called. Such tables lack part of the clones; where checked against another copy, unresolved V genes explain under half of the gap, and the rest is unexplained. V and J calls and clone size are as listed in that table; D and trimming were resolved from the DNA. The table for this sample lists about 73,000 clones; around four fifths of them were counted only once. Around 2.3% of the sample is taken by the ten largest.

Collaborating institutions collected whole blood in K2EDTA tubes following their own protocols. Collaborator samples were shipped for TCRbeta analysis as frozen whole blood, isolated PBMCs, or DNA extracted from either sample type. This clonotype was sampled from a man aged 80 or over with active or convalescent COVID-19. The rearranged chain carries TRBV28 and TRBJ2-7, with 8 junctional bases fitting TRBD1. The source material was peripheral blood. The sequenced DNA is TGTGCCAGCAGTCCAACCCTGGGACAGGTTCCCTACGAGCAGTACTTC. Translated, it gives CASSPTLGQVPYEQYF. The variable domain in full, with residues beyond the CDR3 obtained from the reference TRBV28 and TRBJ2-7 genes, is DVKVTQSSRYLVKRTGEKVFLECVQDMDHENMFWYRQDPGLGLRLIYFSYDVKMKEKGDIPEGYSVSREKKERFSLILESASTNQTSMYLCASSPTLGQVPYEQYFGPGTRLTVT.